This T cell receptor (beta chain) stems from a study of CD8 T cells in cerebrospinal fluid in Alzheimer's disease. This clonotype is deemed large by its frequency. The CDR3 covers 15 residues. The germline CDR1 and CDR2 sequences are KGHSH and LQKENI. TCRdb re-called the 10x single-cell sequencing reads; every CDR3 protein appears as one record, without DNA. The table for this sample gives approximately 800 distinct CDR3 sequences. The TCR comes from a human donor with Parkinson's disease. The chain uses TRBV18 and TRBJ2-2; TCRdb names TRBD1, which stays unverified in the absence of DNA. Sequencing was performed on cerebrospinal fluid. The CDR3: CASSPRTGWLGELFF. The entire variable domain, with the rest obtained from reference TRBV18 and TRBJ2-2, is as follows: NAGVMQNPRHLVRRRGQEARLRCSPMKGHSHVYWYRQLPEEGLKFMVYLQKENIIDESGMPKERFSAEFPKEGPSILRIQQVVRGDSAAYFCASSPRTGWLGELFFGEGSRLTVL.